This is a list of T cell receptor beta chains from one sample in a study of cytomegalovirus exposure and HLA in healthy donors. Produced via immunoSEQ multiplex PCR; TCRdb's table is partial and in-frame only. Of about 83,000 clones listed, around 81% are singletons. What was sequenced was PBMCs. These receptor sequences come from a woman aged 30 to 39 in good health and CMV-seronegative. Each CDR3 is given with its conserved first and last residue. The order of the fields is CDR3 length, D gene, clone size, V gene, J gene, CDR3 protein, CDR3 DNA. A D gene is named only where the DNA matches it firmly. Rows may omit the clone size; those that give it use once, few, many or a size class.

16	-	-	TRBV27	TRBJ2-1	CASSHGQPYIYNEQFF	TGTGCCAGCAGTCATGGACAGCCTTATATTTACAATGAGCAGTTCTTC
19	TRBD1	-	TRBV7-6	TRBJ1-3	CASSLVGRGRSVRGNTIYF	TGTGCCAGCAGCTTAGTAGGCAGGGGGCGGAGTGTGCGTGGAAACACCATATATTTT
14	-	-	TRBV5-1	TRBJ1-2	CASSLGQINYGYTF	TGCGCCAGCAGCTTGGGACAGATAAACTATGGCTACACCTTC
15	TRBD1	few	TRBV9	TRBJ1-1	CASSPTGGMNTEAFF	TGTGCCAGCAGCCCGACAGGGGGCATGAACACTGAAGCTTTCTTT
14	-	-	TRBV15	TRBJ2-1	CATSNYAVYNEQFF	TGTGCCACCAGCAATTACGCGGTATACAATGAGCAGTTCTTC
14	TRBD1	-	TRBV9	TRBJ1-5	CASSKTGGRQPQHF	TGTGCCAGCAGTAAAACAGGGGGCCGGCAGCCCCAGCATTTT
16	-	-	TRBV6-5	TRBJ1-3	CASSYEGSPPRNTIYF	TGTGCCAGCAGTTACGAGGGCTCTCCACCACGAAACACCATATATTTT
18	-	-	TRBV10-3	TRBJ2-3	CAISEPRGGAGTTDTQYF	TGTGCCATCAGTGAGCCCCGTGGAGGCGCGGGTACCACAGATACGCAGTATTTT
14	TRBD1	-	TRBV5-6	TRBJ1-4	CASSSRQGNEKLFF	TGTGCCAGCAGCTCCCGACAGGGGAACGAAAAACTGTTTTTT
16	TRBD1	-	TRBV6-6	TRBJ2-2	CASRTLPGQGEMELFF	TGTGCCAGCAGAACCTTACCGGGACAGGGGGAAATGGAGCTGTTTTTT
14	-	-	TRBV19	TRBJ1-1	CASSIGQPNTEAFF	TGTGCCAGTAGTATTGGACAGCCGAACACTGAAGCTTTCTTT
13	-	-	TRBV28	TRBJ1-1	CASSYPMNTEAFF	TGTGCCAGCAGTTACCCTATGAACACTGAAGCTTTCTTT
14	-	-	TRBV6-1	TRBJ1-2	CASTFTTENYGYTF	TGTGCCAGCACCTTTACGACAGAAAACTATGGCTACACCTTC
15	-	-	TRBV5-6	TRBJ2-6	CASSLLSSGANVLTF	TGTGCCAGCAGCTTGTTGAGCTCTGGGGCCAACGTCCTGACTTTC